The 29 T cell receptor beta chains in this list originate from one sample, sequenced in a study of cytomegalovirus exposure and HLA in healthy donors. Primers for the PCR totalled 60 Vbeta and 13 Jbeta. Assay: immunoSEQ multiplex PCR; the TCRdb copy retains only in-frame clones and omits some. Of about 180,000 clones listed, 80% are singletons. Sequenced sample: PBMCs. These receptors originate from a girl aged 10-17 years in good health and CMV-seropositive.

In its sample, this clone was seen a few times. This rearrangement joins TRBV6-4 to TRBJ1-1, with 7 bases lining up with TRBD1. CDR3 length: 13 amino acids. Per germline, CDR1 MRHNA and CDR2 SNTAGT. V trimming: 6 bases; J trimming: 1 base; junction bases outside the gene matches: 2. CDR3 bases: TGTGCCAGCAGGCGGACAGGGAACACTGAAGCTTTCTTT. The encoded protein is CASRRTGNTEAFF.

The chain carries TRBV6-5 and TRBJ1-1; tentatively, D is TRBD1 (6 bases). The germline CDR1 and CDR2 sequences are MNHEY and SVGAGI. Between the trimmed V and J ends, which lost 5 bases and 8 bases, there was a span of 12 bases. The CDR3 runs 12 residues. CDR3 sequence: CASSPQGWEAFF. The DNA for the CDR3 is TGTGCCAGCAGTCCCCAGGGGTGGGAAGCTTTCTTT.

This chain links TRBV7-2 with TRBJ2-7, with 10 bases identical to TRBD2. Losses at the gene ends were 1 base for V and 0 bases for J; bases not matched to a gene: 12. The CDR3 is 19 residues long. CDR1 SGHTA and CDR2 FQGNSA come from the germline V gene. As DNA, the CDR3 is TGTGCCAGCAGCTTAGTGGCTAGCGGGAGCCATCTGTACTCCTACGAGCAGTACTTC. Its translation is CASSLVASGSHLYSYEQYF.

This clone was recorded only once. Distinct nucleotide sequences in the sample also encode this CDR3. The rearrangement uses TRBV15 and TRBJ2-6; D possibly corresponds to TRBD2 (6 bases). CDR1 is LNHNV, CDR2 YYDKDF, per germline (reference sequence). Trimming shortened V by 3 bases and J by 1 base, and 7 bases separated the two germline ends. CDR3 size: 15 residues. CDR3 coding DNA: TGTGCCACCAGCAGTGGGGGGTCTGGGGCCAACGTCCTGACTTTC. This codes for CATSSGGSGANVLTF.

The chain's CDR3 is CASSQDPDRANQPQHF. The CDR3 DNA reads as TGCGCCAGCAGCCAGGACCCCGACAGGGCCAATCAGCCCCAGCATTTT. V is TRBV4-1 and J is TRBJ1-5; 7 bases are shared with TRBD1. Germline V CDR1 and CDR2: MGHRA, YSYEKL. The trim removed 3 bases at V and 3 bases at J, leaving 8 bases unmatched. This CDR3 has 16 amino acids.

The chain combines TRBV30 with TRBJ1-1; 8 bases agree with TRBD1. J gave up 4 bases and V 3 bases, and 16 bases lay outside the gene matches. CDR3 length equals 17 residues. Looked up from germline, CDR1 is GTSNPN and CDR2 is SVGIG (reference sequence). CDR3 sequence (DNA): TGTGCCTGGAGACGAAGGACAGGGCGAATCGGGGGCACTGAAGCTTTCTTT. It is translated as CAWRRRTGRIGGTEAFF.

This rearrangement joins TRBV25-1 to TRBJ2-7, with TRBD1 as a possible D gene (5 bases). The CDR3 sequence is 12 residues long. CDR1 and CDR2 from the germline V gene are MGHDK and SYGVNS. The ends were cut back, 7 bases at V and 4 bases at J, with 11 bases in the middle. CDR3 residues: CASTPGHYEQYF. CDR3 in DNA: TGTGCCAGCACTCCCGGACATTACGAGCAGTACTTC.

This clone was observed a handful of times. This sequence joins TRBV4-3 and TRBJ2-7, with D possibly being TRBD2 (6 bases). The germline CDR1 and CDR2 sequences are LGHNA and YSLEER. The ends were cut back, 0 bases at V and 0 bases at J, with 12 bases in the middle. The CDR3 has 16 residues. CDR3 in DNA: TGCGCCAGCAGCCAAGATCGGCTAGCGAGCTCCTACGAGCAGTACTTC. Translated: CASSQDRLASSYEQYF.

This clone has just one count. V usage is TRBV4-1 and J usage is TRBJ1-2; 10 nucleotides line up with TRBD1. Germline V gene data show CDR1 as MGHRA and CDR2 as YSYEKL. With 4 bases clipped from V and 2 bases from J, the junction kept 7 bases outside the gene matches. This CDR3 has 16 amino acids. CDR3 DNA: TGCGCCAGCAGCCCGGGGCGACAGGGGGCGAACTATGGCTACACCTTC. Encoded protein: CASSPGRQGANYGYTF.

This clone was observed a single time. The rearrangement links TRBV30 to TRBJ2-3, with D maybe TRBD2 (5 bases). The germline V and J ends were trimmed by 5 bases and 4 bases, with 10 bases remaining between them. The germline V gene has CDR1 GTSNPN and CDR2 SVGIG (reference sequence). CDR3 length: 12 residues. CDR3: CAWDYLADTQYF. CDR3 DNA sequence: TGTGCCTGGGACTATCTGGCAGATACGCAGTATTTT. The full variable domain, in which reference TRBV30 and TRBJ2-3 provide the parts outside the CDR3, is SQTIHQWPATLVQPVGSPLSLECTVEGTSNPNLYWYRQAAGRGLQLLFYSVGIGQISSEVPQNLSASRPQDRQFILSSKKLLLSDSGFYLCAWDYLADTQYFGPGTRLTVL.

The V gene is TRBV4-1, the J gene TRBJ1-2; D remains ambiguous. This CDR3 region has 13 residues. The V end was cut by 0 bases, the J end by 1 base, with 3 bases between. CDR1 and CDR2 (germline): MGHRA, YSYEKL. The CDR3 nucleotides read TGCGCCAGCAGCCAAGAGAGTAACTATGGCTACACCTTC. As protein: CASSQESNYGYTF.

The CDR3 spells CASSIRGRDTQYF. The CDR3 DNA reads as TGTGCCAGTAGTATTCGGGGGAGGGATACGCAGTATTTT. V and J are TRBV19 and TRBJ2-3, with a possible D match to TRBD2 (6 bases). The germline V gene encodes CDR1 LNHDA and CDR2 SQIVND (reference sequence). V was trimmed by 3 bases and J by 6 bases, leaving 10 bases between them. The CDR3 is 13 amino acids.

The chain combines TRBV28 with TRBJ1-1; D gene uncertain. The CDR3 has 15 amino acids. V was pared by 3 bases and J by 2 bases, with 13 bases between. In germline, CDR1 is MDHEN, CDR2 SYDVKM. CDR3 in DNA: TGTGCCAGCAGTTTGGGAGGCCTTCCCAACACTGAAGCTTTCTTT. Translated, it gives CASSLGGLPNTEAFF.

CDR3 sequence: CASSSTGQGSDTQYF. The CDR3 bases are TGCGCCAGCAGCTCTACGGGACAGGGTTCAGATACGCAGTATTTT. V is TRBV5-1 and J is TRBJ2-3; 9 bases map to TRBD1. Germline V gene lookup returns CDR1 SGHRS and CDR2 YFSETQ. CDR3 size: 15 residues. With 3 bases clipped from V and 4 bases from J, the junction kept 6 bases outside the gene matches.

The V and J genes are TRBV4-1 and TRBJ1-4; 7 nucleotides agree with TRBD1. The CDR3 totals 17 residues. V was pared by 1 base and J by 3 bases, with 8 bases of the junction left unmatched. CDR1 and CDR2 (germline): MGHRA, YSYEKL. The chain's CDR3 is CASSQASPGTANEKLFF. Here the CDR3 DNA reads TGCGCCAGCAGCCAAGCATCCCCCGGGACAGCTAATGAAAAACTGTTTTTT.

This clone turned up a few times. The CDR3 nucleotides are TGTGCCAGCAGTCGGGGGGTGACTAGGGGGGGGAACACTGAAGCTTTCTTT. Translated: CASSRGVTRGGNTEAFF. The chain employs TRBV27 and TRBJ1-1, with a weak D call TRBD1 (6 bases). Per the germline V gene, CDR1 is MNHEY and CDR2 is SMNVEV (reference sequence). With 5 bases removed from V and 1 base from J, the gap between germline ends came to 20 bases. The CDR3 has 17 residues.

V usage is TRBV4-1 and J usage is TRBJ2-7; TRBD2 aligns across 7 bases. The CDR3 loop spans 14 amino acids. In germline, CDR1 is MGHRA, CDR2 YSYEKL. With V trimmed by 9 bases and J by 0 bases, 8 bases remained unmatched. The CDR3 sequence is CASAVTSSSYEQYF. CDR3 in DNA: TGCGCCAGTGCCGTGACTAGCAGCTCCTACGAGCAGTACTTC.

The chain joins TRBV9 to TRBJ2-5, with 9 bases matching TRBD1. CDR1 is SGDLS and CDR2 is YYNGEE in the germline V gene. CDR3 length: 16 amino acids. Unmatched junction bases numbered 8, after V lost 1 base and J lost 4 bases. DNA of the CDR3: TGTGCCAGCAGCGTACCAGGGACAGGGAGGGGAGAGACCCAGTACTTC. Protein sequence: CASSVPGTGRGETQYF.

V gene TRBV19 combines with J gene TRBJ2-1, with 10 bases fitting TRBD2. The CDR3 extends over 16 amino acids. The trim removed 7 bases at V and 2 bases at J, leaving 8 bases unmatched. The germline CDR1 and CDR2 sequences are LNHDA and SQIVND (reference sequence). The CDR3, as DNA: TGTGCCAGTACCCCAACCCTAGCGGGAGCCTACAATGAGCAGTTCTTC. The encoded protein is CASTPTLAGAYNEQFF.

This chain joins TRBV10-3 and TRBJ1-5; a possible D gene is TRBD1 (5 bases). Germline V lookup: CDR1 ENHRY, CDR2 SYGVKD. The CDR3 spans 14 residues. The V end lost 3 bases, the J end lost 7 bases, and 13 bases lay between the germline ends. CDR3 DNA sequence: TGTGCCATCAGTGAATTAATGGGGCAACAGCCCCAGCATTTT. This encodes CAISELMGQQPQHF.

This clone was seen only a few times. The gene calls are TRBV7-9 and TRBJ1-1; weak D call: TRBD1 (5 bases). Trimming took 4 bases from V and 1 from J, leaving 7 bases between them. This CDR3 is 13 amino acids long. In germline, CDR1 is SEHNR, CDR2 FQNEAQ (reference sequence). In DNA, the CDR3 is TGTGCCAGCAGCTACGGACAGAACACTGAAGCTTTCTTT. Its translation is CASSYGQNTEAFF.

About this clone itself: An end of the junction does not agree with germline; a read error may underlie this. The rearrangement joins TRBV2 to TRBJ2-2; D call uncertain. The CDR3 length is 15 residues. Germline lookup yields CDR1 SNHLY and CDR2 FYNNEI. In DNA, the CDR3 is TGTACCAGCAGTGGATTTAAACAGAACACCGGGGAGCTGTTTTTT. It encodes CTSSGFKQNTGELFF. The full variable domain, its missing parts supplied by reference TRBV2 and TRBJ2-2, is EPEVTQTPSHQVTQMGQEVILRCVPISNHLYFYWYRQILGQKVEFLVSFYNNEISEKSEIFDDQFSVERPDGSNFTLKIRSTKLEDSAMYFCTSSGFKQNTGELFFGEGSRLTVL.

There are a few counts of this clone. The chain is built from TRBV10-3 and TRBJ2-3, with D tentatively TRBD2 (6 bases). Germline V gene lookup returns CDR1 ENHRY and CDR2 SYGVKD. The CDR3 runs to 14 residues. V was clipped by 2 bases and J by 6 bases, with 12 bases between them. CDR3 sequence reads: CAISEGTEWDTQYF. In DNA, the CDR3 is TGTGCCATCAGTGAGGGGACTGAGTGGGATACGCAGTATTTT.

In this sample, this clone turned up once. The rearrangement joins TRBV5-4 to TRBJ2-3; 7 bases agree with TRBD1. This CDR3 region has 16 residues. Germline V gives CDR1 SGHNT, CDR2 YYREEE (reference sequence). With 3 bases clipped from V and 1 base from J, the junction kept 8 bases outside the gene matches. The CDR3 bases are TGTGCCAGCAGCTCCCTGACAGGGCCGGGCACAGATACGCAGTATTTT. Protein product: CASSSLTGPGTDTQYF.

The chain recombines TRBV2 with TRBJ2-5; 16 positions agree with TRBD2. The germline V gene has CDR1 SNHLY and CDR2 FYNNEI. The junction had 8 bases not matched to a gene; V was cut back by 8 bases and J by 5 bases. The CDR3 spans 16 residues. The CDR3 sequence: CASPGLAGGPRETQYF. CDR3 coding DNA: TGTGCCAGCCCGGGACTAGCGGGAGGGCCCAGGGAGACCCAGTACTTC.

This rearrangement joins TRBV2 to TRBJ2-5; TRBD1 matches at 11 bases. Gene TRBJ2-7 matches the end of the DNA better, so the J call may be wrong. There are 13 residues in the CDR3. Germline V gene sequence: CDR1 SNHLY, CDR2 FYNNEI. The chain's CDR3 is CASRGQGAYEQYF. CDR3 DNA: TGTGCCAGCAGGGGACAGGGGGCCTACGAGCAGTACTTC.

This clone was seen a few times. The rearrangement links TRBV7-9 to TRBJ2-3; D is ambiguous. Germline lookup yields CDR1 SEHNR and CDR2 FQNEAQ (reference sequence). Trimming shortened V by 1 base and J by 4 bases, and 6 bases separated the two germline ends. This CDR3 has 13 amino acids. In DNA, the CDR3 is TGTGCCAGCAGCTTAGTCCCTCCAGATACGCAGTATTTT. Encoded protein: CASSLVPPDTQYF.

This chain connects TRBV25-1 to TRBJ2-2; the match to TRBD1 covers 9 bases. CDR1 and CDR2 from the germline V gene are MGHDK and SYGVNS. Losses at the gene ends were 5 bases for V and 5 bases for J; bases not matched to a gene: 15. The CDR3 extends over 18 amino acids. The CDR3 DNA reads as TGTGCCAGCAGTTGGACAGGGGCGGGCGGGTTATATACCGGGGAGCTGTTTTTT. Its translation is CASSWTGAGGLYTGELFF.

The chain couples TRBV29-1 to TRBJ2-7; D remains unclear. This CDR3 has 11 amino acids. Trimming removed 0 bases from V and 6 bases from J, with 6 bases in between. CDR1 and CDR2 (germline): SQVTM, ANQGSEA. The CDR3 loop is CSVEDQAEQYF. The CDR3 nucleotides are TGCAGCGTTGAAGATCAGGCCGAGCAGTACTTC.